These 15 T cell receptor beta chains originate from one sample sequenced in a study of graft-versus-host responses after intestinal transplantation (TCRdb year 2021). Their recognized antigens are unknown. Receptor amplification or capture employed the immunoSEQ multiplex PCR assay. Here the immuneACCESS table is served through TCRdb, limited to in-frame sequences with V and J called. Missing clones are a known gap in these copies; in checked studies unresolved V genes cover under half, and the rest lacks a known reason. The sample table contains around 90,000 clones; only one count was recorded for 80% to 95% of them. Roughly 0.07% of the sample lies in the top ten. Read against the paper, the sample's time point label means: cells obtained before transplantation from donor or recipient. The sequences come from unstimulated CD8+ T cells sorted from spleen or lymph node cells, collected before transplant. The receptors stem from a human donor who was the organ donor for an intestinal transplant.

The chain links TRBV4-1 to TRBJ2-3; TRBD2 might be the D (7 bases). This CDR3 contains 16 residues. Germline loops: CDR1 MGHRA, CDR2 YSYEKL. The V end lost 4 bases, the J end lost 2 bases, and 16 bases lay between the germline ends. In nucleotides, the CDR3 is TGCGCCAGCAGCCGGGAGGGGGGGGCCATCACAGATACGCAGTATTTT. Its protein is CASSREGGAITDTQYF.

This clone was recorded only once. The genes are TRBV19 and TRBJ2-7; D call uncertain. Trimming left V 5 bases short and J 2 bases short, with 10 bases between. Germline V gene sequence: CDR1 LNHDA, CDR2 SQIVND (reference sequence). The CDR3 sequence is 13 residues long. The CDR3 is CASSFARAYEQYF. CDR3 nucleotide sequence: TGTGCCAGTAGTTTCGCCCGAGCCTACGAGCAGTACTTC.

The chain couples TRBV7-2 to TRBJ2-5, with D perhaps TRBD2 (7 bases). Looked up from germline, CDR1 is SGHTA and CDR2 is FQGNSA. The CDR3 contains 13 residues. The V and J ends lost 5 bases and 5 bases respectively, with 12 bases between them. The CDR3 sequence is CASSPGGRETQYF. The CDR3 nucleotides are TGTGCCAGCAGCCCGGGGGGCAGGGAGACCCAGTACTTC.

This chain connects TRBV19 to TRBJ2-1; maybe TRBD2 (7 bases). Germline V lookup: CDR1 LNHDA, CDR2 SQIVND (reference sequence). The V and J ends lost 8 bases and 8 bases respectively, with 19 bases between them. This CDR3 has 14 amino acids. The CDR3 DNA reads TGTGCCAGTGCGCTAGGGGGGGGCCTCTATGAGCAGTTCTTC. It codes for CASALGGGLYEQFF.

This sequence joins TRBV4-2 and TRBJ2-1; 7 bases are shared with TRBD2. The length of the CDR3 is 18 residues. From germline, CDR1 is LGHNA and CDR2 YNFKEQ. J was trimmed by 5 bases and V by 5 bases; bases with no gene match: 18. The CDR3 sequence is CASSIRYGVGGIHNEQFF. The DNA of the CDR3 is TGTGCCAGCAGCATCCGGTATGGTGTGGGGGGGATCCACAATGAGCAGTTCTTC.

This clone was seen a handful of times. CDR3 sequence: CAWSLLATYNEQFF. The CDR3 DNA follows: TGTGCCTGGAGTCTACTAGCCACCTACAATGAGCAGTTCTTC. The V call is TRBV30, the J call TRBJ2-1; D is perhaps TRBD2 (6 bases). The germline CDR1 and CDR2 sequences are GTSNPN and SVGIG (reference sequence). This CDR3 spans 14 amino acids. The germline V and J ends were trimmed by 2 bases and 2 bases, with 10 bases remaining between them.

The chain uses TRBV2 and TRBJ2-5, with D possibly TRBD1 on 7 matching bases. Germline CDR1 SNHLY, CDR2 FYNNEI. Trimming stripped 3 bases from V and 5 bases from J, with 19 bases between. CDR3 length equals 16 residues. The CDR3 nucleotides are TGTGCCAGCAGTGAGCGACAGGGAGGTGGCGGGGAGACCCAGTACTTC. Amino acids: CASSERQGGGGETQYF. The full variable domain, with the rest looked up from reference TRBV2 and TRBJ2-5, is EPEVTQTPSHQVTQMGQEVILRCVPISNHLYFYWYRQILGQKVEFLVSFYNNEISEKSEIFDDQFSVERPDGSNFTLKIRSTKLEDSAMYFCASSERQGGGGETQYFGPGTRLLVL.

The gene calls are TRBV28 and TRBJ2-7; the D gene is possibly TRBD2 (5 bases). V was clipped by 4 bases and J by 7 bases, with 20 bases between them. Per the germline V gene, CDR1 is MDHEN and CDR2 is SYDVKM. This CDR3 spans 15 amino acids. The CDR3 reads CASSSPIGRVGEQYF. CDR3 nucleotide sequence: TGTGCCAGCAGTTCCCCGATTGGGCGGGTTGGGGAGCAGTACTTC.

The chain employs TRBV6-1 and TRBJ1-2; no definite D call. The CDR3 extends over 14 amino acids. Trimming removed 7 bases from V and 6 bases from J, with 18 bases in between. Germline V gene sequence: CDR1 MNHNS, CDR2 SASEGT. The CDR3 spells CASIPQPVSDGYTF. Written as DNA, the CDR3 is TGTGCCAGCATACCCCAGCCCGTTAGCGATGGCTACACCTTC.

In its sample, this clone was seen a few times. The gene calls are TRBV4-1 and TRBJ2-7; unclear D gene. V was pared by 1 base and J by 1 base, with 11 bases between. The CDR3 spans 15 residues. From germline, CDR1 is MGHRA and CDR2 YSYEKL. The CDR3 here is CASSQVSLPSYEQYF. The CDR3, as DNA: TGCGCCAGCAGCCAAGTTAGCCTTCCATCCTACGAGCAGTACTTC.

V and J are TRBV5-1 and TRBJ1-3; no firm D call. V was shortened by 7 bases and J by 2 bases, with 10 bases between the two germline ends. CDR1 is SGHRS and CDR2 is YFSETQ in the germline V gene. CDR3 length: 13 residues. CDR3 sequence: CASCNKTGNTIYF. DNA for the CDR3: TGCGCCAGCTGCAACAAAACTGGAAACACCATATATTTT.

The gene calls are TRBV15 and TRBJ1-5; D remains unclear. Germline assignment: CDR1 LNHNV and CDR2 YYDKDF (reference sequence). The ends were cut back, 0 bases at V and 3 bases at J, with 18 bases in the middle. The CDR3 extends over 18 amino acids. The CDR3 nucleotides are TGTGCCACCAGCAGAGACTTACGCTGGGGAGAACCCAATCAGCCCCAGCATTTT. This codes for CATSRDLRWGEPNQPQHF.

The chain is built from TRBV19 and TRBJ1-1; tentative D call: TRBD1 (5 bases). CDR1 is LNHDA and CDR2 is SQIVND in the germline V gene (reference sequence). V was shortened by 5 bases and J by 2 bases, with 12 bases between the two germline ends. The CDR3 covers 14 residues. CDR3 region: CASSPIRVNTEAFF. The CDR3, as DNA: TGTGCCAGTAGTCCGATCAGGGTAAACACTGAAGCTTTCTTT.

In its sample, this clone was seen a few times. The chain carries TRBV4-1 and TRBJ1-1, with 10 bases that match TRBD1. The germline V gene encodes CDR1 MGHRA and CDR2 YSYEKL. CDR3 length: 14 amino acids. Trimming removed 5 bases from V and 8 bases from J; junction bases left unmatched: 8. CDR3 sequence reads: CASSSGQGLSEAFF. As DNA, the CDR3 is TGCGCCAGCAGCTCGGGACAGGGGCTTTCAGAAGCTTTCTTT.

This clone turned up a few times. This chain connects TRBV13 to TRBJ1-2; D unclear. Trimming removed 0 bases at V and 6 bases at J, with 11 bases between. Germline assignment: CDR1 PRHDT and CDR2 FYEKMQ (reference sequence). The CDR3 totals 14 residues. The CDR3 nucleotides are TGTGCCAGCAGCTTAGGCCTAGGAAGCAATGGCTACACCTTC. Protein: CASSLGLGSNGYTF.